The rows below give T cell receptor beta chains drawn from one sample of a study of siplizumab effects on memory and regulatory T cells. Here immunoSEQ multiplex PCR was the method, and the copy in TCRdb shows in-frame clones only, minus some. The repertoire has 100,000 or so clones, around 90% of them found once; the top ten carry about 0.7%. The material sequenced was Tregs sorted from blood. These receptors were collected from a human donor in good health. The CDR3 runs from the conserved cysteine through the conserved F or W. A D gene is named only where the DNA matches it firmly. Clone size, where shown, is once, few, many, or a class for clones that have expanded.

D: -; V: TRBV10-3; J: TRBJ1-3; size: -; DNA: TGTGCCATCAGTGGGGGGGGGAAACCTGGAAACACCATATATTTT; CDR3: CAISGGGKPGNTIYF
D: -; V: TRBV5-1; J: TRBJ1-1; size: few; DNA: TGCGCCAGCAGCCAGCAATCGACCTACACTGAAGCTTTCTTT; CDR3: CASSQQSTYTEAFF
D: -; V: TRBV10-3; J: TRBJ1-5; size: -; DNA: TGTGCCATCAGCCTATCAGGGGACGACCAGCCCCAGCATTTT; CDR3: CAISLSGDDQPQHF
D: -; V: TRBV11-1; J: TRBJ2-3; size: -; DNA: TGTGCCAGCAGCCGACAGCCTAGCACAGATACGCAGTATTTT; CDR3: CASSRQPSTDTQYF
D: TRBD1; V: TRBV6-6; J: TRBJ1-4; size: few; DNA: TGTGCCAGCAGTTACTCCGGGACAGGGAATGAAAAACTGTTTTTT; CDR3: CASSYSGTGNEKLFF
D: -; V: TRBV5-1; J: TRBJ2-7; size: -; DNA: TGCGCCAGCAGCCTTACAGCGGGTCTCGACGAGCAGTACTTC; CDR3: CASSLTAGLDEQYF
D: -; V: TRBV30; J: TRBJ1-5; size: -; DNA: TGTGCCTGGAGCGCAGGGAATCAGCCCCAGCATTTT; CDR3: CAWSAGNQPQHF
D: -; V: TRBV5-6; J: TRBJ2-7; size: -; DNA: TGTGCCAGCAGTAGGACATGGGACTCCTACGAGCAGTACTTC; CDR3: CASSRTWDSYEQYF
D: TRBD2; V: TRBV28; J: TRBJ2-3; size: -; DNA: TGTGCCAGCAGTTTAAGGCGGGAGTCGCAGTATTTT; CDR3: CASSLRRESQYF
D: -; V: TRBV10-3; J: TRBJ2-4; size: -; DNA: TGTGCCATCAGTGAGTCGTCAAACATTCAGTACTTC; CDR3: CAISESSNIQYF
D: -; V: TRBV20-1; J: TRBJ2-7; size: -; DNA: TGCAGCACGGGGGACTCCTACGAGCAGTACTTC; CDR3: CSTGDSYEQYF
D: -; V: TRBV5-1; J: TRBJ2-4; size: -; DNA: TGCGCCAGCAGCTTGGTAGGGTACGGGGAAAACATTCAGTACTTC; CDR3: CASSLVGYGENIQYF
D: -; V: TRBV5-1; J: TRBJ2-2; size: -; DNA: TGCGCCAGCAGCTTGGGGCAGAGCACCGGGGAGCTGTTTTTT; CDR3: CASSLGQSTGELFF
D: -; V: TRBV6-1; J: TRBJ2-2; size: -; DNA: TGTGCCAGCAGTGAGGAGGTGTCAGGACCCGGGGAGCTGTTTTTT; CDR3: CASSEEVSGPGELFF
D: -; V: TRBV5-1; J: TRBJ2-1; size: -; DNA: TGCGCCAGCAGCTTAAATCCGGACTACAATGAGCAGTTCTTC; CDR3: CASSLNPDYNEQFF
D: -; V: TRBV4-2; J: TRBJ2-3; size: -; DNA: TGTGCCAGCAGCAGGGGCTTATTCACAGATACGCAGTATTTT; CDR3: CASSRGLFTDTQYF
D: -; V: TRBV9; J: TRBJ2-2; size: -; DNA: TGTGCCAGCAGCTTAGGATGGGGGGCGGCCACCGGGGAGCTGTTTTTT; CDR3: CASSLGWGAATGELFF
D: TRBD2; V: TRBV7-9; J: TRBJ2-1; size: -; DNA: TGTGCCAGCAGCTTAACGGGACTAGCCTACAATGAGCAGTTCTTC; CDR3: CASSLTGLAYNEQFF
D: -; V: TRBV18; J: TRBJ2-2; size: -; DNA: TGTGCCAGCTCACCGTTTCAGGGTGACACCGGGGAGCTGTTTTTT; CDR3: CASSPFQGDTGELFF
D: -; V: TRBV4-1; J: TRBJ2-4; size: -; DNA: TGCGCCAGCAGCCAAGAGCGGGACACAAACATTCAGTACTTC; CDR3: CASSQERDTNIQYF
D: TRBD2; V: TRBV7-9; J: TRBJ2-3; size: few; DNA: TGTGCCAGCAGCCTGCAACTAGCGGGAAGCTCAGATACGCAGTATTTT; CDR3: CASSLQLAGSSDTQYF
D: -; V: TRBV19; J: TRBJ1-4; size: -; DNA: TGTGCCAGTAGGGGTAACAGGGAGATTAATGAAAAACTGTTTTTT; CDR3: CASRGNREINEKLFF
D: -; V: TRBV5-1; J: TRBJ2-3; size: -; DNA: TGCGCCAGCAGCTTGGGATATCCTAGCACAGATACGCAGTATTTT; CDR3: CASSLGYPSTDTQYF
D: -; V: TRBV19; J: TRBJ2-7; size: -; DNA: TGTGCCAGACAGAGGGGGAGCGAGCAGTACTTC; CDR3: CARQRGSEQYF
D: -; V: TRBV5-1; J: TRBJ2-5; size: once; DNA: TGCGCCAGCAGCTTCCAGATTCAAGAGACCCAGTACTTC; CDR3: CASSFQIQETQYF
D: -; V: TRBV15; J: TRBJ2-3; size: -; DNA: TGTGCCACCAGCAGAGACCCTCGACGGGCCCTCACGGATACGCAGTATTTT; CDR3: CATSRDPRRALTDTQYF
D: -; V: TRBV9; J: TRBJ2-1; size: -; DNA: TGTGCCAGCAGCGTAGTGTCCGGTACTAAGATGGTGGATGAGCAGTTCTTC; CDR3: CASSVVSGTKMVDEQFF
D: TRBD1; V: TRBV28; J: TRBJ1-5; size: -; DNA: TGTGCCAGCAGAGGGACAGGAGGTCAGCCCCAGCATTTT; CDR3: CASRGTGGQPQHF
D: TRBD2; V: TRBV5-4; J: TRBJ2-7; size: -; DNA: TGTGCCAGCAGCTTGAAGCGAGGCGGGGGGGACGAGCAGTACTTC; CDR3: CASSLKRGGGDEQYF
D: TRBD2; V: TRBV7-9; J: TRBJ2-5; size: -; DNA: TGTGCCAGCAGCAGGAACCGGGACTACGGACAAGAGACCCAGTACTTC; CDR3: CASSRNRDYGQETQYF
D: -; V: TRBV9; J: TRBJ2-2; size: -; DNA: TGTGCCAGCAGCGTAGGCATGCACTACACCGGGGAGCTGTTTTTT; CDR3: CASSVGMHYTGELFF
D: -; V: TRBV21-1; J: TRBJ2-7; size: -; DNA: TGTGCCAGCAGCAAAGAAGTAGGGCGGTCAGCCGGCCACGAGCAGTACTTC; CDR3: CASSKEVGRSAGHEQYF
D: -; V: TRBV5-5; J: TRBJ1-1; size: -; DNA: TGTGCCAGCAGCTTAACGTCGCAGGGAGTGGCTTTCTTT; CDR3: CASSLTSQGVAFF
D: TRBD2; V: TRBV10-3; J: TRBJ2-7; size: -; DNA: TGTGCCATCATGAATAGCGGGACCTACGAGCAGTACTTC; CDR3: CAIMNSGTYEQYF
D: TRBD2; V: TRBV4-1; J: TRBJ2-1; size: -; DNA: TGCGCCAGCAGCCCTACCGGGACTTGGGGGGGGAATGAGCAGTTCTTC; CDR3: CASSPTGTWGGNEQFF
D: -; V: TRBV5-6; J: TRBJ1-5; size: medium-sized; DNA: TGTGCCAGCAGCTTGACTACAGCGAGTTACCAGCCCCAGCATTTT; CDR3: CASSLTTASYQPQHF
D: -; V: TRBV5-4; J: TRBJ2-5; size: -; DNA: TGTGCCAGCAGCTTGCCGGAGTTCCAAGAGACCCAGTACTTC; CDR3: CASSLPEFQETQYF
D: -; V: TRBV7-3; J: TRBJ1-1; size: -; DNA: TGTGCCAGCAGCTTATCGGGACCACCTAACACTGAAGCTTTCTTT; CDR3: CASSLSGPPNTEAFF
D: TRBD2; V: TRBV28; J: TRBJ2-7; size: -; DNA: TGTGCCAGCCAAACTAGCGGGAGGTTTGAGCAGTACTTC; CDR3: CASQTSGRFEQYF
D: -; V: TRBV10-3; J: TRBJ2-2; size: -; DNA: TGTGCCATCAGTGATGGACGGACGAACACCGGGGAGCTGTTTTTT; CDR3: CAISDGRTNTGELFF
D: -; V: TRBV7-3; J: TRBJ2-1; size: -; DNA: TGTGCCAGCAGCGAAACTAGGGACAATGAGCAGTTCTTC; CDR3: CASSETRDNEQFF
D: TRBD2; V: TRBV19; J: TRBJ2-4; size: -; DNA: TGTGCCAGTAACCCCACGGGAGGGCCTCAAAACATTCAGTACTTC; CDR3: CASNPTGGPQNIQYF
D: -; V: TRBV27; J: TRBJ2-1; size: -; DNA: TGTGCCAGCAGGGGGGGAGGGGGCTTCTACAATGAGCAGTTCTTC; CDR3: CASRGGGGFYNEQFF
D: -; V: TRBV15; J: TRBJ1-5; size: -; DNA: TGTGCCACCAGCAGAGATCGGACAGATATTCAGCCCCAGCATTTT; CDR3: CATSRDRTDIQPQHF
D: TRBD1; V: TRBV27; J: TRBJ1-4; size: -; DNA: TGTGCCAGCCGCACAACAGGGGGCGGTCCTGAAAAACTGTTTTTT; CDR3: CASRTTGGGPEKLFF
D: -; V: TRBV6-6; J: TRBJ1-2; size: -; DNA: TGTGCCAGCAGTTACCTAGACAGAGTTTACTATGGCTACACCTTC; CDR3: CASSYLDRVYYGYTF
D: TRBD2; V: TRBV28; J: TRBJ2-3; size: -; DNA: TGTGCCAGCAGTCCCGGGACTAGCGGGATCGCGGATACGCAGTATTTT; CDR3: CASSPGTSGIADTQYF
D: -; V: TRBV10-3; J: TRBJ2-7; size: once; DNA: TGTGCCATCAGTCCATCACGACAGCTCTCCTACGAGCAGTACTTC; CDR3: CAISPSRQLSYEQYF
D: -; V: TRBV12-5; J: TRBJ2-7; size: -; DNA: TGTGCTAGTGGTTTCTCCAGATCCTACGAGCAGTACTTC; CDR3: CASGFSRSYEQYF
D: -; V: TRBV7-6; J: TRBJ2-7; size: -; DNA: TGTGCCAGCAGCTCACTTCGAGAAAACGAGCAGTACTTC; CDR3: CASSSLRENEQYF
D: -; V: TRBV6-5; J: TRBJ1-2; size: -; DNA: TGTGCCAGCAGTTACTTGAGACCCCCCTATGGCTACACCTTC; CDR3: CASSYLRPPYGYTF
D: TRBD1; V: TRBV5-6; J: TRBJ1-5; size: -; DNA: TGTGCCAGCAGCTCCTCCGTGGGGACAGACAATCAGCCCCAGCATTTT; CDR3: CASSSSVGTDNQPQHF
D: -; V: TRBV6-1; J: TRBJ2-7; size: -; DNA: TGTGCCAGCAGTCCACAGGGGGGGTCATCCTACGAGCAGTACTTC; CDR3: CASSPQGGSSYEQYF
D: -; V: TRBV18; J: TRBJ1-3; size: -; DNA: TGTGCCAGCTCACCACAGGGTCTATCTGGAAACACCATATATTTT; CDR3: CASSPQGLSGNTIYF
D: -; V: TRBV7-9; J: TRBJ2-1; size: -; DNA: TGTGCCAGCAGCTTAGTGTGGGGCTACAATGAGCAGTTCTTC; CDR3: CASSLVWGYNEQFF
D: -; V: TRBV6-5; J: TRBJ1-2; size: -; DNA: TGTGCCAGCAGTTACTCGGGCAGGACTAACTATGGCTACACCTTC; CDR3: CASSYSGRTNYGYTF
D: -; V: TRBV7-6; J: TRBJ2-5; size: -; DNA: TGTGCCAGCAGTCGAGGGCCGGAAGAGACCCAGTACTTC; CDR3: CASSRGPEETQYF